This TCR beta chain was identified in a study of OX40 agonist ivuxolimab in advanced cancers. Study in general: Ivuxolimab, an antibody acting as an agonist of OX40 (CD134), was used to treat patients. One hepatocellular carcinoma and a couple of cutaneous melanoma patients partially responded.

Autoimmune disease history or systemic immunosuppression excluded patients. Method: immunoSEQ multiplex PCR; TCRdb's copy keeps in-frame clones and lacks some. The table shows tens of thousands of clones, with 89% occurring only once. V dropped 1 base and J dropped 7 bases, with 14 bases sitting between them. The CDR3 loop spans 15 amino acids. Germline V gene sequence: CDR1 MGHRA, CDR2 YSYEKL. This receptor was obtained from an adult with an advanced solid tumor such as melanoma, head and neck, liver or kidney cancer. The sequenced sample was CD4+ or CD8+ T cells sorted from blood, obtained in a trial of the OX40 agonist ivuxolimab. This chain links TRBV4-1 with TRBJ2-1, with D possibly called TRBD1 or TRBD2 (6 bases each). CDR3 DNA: TGCGCCAGCAGCCAAGGAGGGGGGCGCAGTAATGAGCAGTTCTTC. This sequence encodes CASSQGGGRSNEQFF.